This entry describes one T cell receptor beta chain. This specimen comes from a study of blood T cell repertoires in COVID-19. Sequenced by immunoSEQ multiplex PCR; TCRdb stores in-frame clones only, minus some. The sample contains roughly 210,000 clones, around 84% of which appear only once. CDR3 size: 14 residues. V shed 0 bases and J shed 7 bases, with 9 bases lying between them. Germline CDR1 is KGHSH and CDR2 is LQKENI. Material: peripheral blood. The chain recombines TRBV18 with TRBJ1-4, with a tentative D call TRBD1 (6 bases). This TCR came from a woman over 75 with COVID-19, enrolled during active disease. Here the CDR3 reads CASSPPGASEKLFF. In DNA form, the CDR3 reads TGTGCCAGCTCACCACCGGGGGCAAGTGAAAAACTGTTTTTT. The full variable domain, its missing parts supplied by reference TRBV18 and TRBJ1-4, is NAGVMQNPRHLVRRRGQEARLRCSPMKGHSHVYWYRQLPEEGLKFMVYLQKENIIDESGMPKERFSAEFPKEGPSILRIQQVVRGDSAAYFCASSPPGASEKLFFGSGTQLSVL.